The 20 T cell receptor beta chains given below trace back to one sample, sequenced in a study of glioma-infiltrating T cells after dendritic cell vaccination. Assay used: immunoSEQ multiplex PCR; TCRdb lists only in-frame clones, some missing. The sample holds fewer than 85,000 clones; around 86% are singletons and the top ten take approximately 2%. Noted time point: after dendritic cell vaccination, including at tumor progression/relapse. The sequenced sample was blood, obtained after dendritic cell vaccination. These receptors all stem from a human donor with glioblastoma.

V gene TRBV18 combines with J gene TRBJ1-1, with unresolved D. CDR3 length: 14 amino acids. From germline, CDR1 is KGHSH and CDR2 LQKENI. V lost 3 bases and J lost 5, with 13 bases in between. The CDR3 DNA is TGTGCCAGCTCACCTGGAATCGCGGGGACTGAAGCTTTCTTT. This gives the protein CASSPGIAGTEAFF.

The chain combines TRBV11-2 with TRBJ2-7, with 7 bases matching TRBD2. V dropped 6 bases and J dropped 3; count of bases not matched to a gene: 8. The CDR3 sequence is 14 residues long. CDR1 and CDR2 from the germline V gene are SGHAT and FQNNGV. The chain's CDR3 is CASSKDPGGYEQYF. CDR3 DNA sequence: TGTGCCAGCAGTAAAGACCCGGGGGGCTACGAGCAGTACTTC.

This rearrangement joins TRBV30 to TRBJ2-1; 10 nucleotides agree with TRBD1. The V gene end was trimmed by 3 bases and the J gene end by 3 bases; junction bases not matched to a gene: 5. Germline V gives CDR1 GTSNPN, CDR2 SVGIG (reference sequence). This CDR3 region has 15 residues. The CDR3 sequence is CAWRAGTGVYNEQFF. The DNA for the CDR3 is TGTGCCTGGAGGGCCGGGACAGGGGTCTACAATGAGCAGTTCTTC.

The chain combines TRBV7-2 with TRBJ2-1; 12 nucleotides line up with TRBD2. Germline CDR1 reads SGHTA; CDR2 reads FQGNSA. Trimming cost V 6 bases and J 5 bases; bases outside gene matches: 2. The CDR3 spans 14 residues. The CDR3 sequence is CASRTSGSHNEQFF. The CDR3 nucleotides read TGTGCCAGCAGGACTAGCGGGAGCCACAATGAGCAGTTCTTC. The whole variable domain, remainder taken from reference TRBV7-2 and TRBJ2-1, is GAGVSQSPSNKVTEKGKDVELRCDPISGHTALYWYRQSLGQGLEFLIYFQGNSAPDKSGLPSDRFSAERTGGSVSTLTIQRTQQEDSAVYLCASRTSGSHNEQFFGPGTRLTVL.

The chain employs TRBV30 and TRBJ2-1; the match to TRBD2 covers 8 bases. The CDR3 covers 14 residues. Germline values: CDR1 GTSNPN, CDR2 SVGIG (reference sequence). J was trimmed by 2 bases and V by 2 bases; bases with no gene match: 2. DNA for the CDR3: TGTGCCTGGAGTCGGGGGGGCCCCTACAATGAGCAGTTCTTC. Its protein product is CAWSRGGPYNEQFF.

The chain recombines TRBV12-1 with TRBJ2-7; the table's TRBD2 call for D was not verified on the DNA. TRBV12-1 constitutes a pseudogene. The length of the CDR3 is 16 residues. CDR3 protein: CASSSRALAGVGEQYF. In DNA form, the CDR3 reads TGTGCCAGCAGCTCCCGGGCCCTAGCGGGGGTAGGCGAGCAGTACTTC.

The chain uses TRBV7-9 and TRBJ1-5; 7 bases map to TRBD1. The junction had 1 base not matched to a gene; V was cut back by 5 bases and J by 0 bases. The V gene's germline CDR1 is SEHNR and CDR2 FQNEAQ (reference sequence). The length of the CDR3 is 14 residues. The CDR3 loop reads CASSRDSSNQPQHF. CDR3 nucleotides: TGTGCCAGCAGCCGGGACAGTAGCAATCAGCCCCAGCATTTT.

This clone was seen a single time. V gene TRBV29-1 combines with J gene TRBJ2-7; D is perhaps TRBD1 (6 bases). Trimming left V 4 bases short and J 2 bases short, with 12 bases between. The CDR3 spans 13 residues. CDR1 SQVTM and CDR2 ANQGSEA come from the germline V gene. The CDR3 bases are TGCAGCGTTGGAAGGGGGTTTACCTACGAGCAGTACTTC. Residues: CSVGRGFTYEQYF.

The chain uses TRBV5-4 and TRBJ2-5, with 9 nucleotides matching TRBD2. CDR1 SGHNT and CDR2 YYREEE come from the germline V gene (reference sequence). CDR3 size: 16 residues. Trimming at V came to 3 bases and at J to 9 bases, leaving 15 bases not matched to a gene. The DNA for the CDR3 is TGTGCCAGCAGCTCTTCCCGCGGGGGGGCATGGGAGGCCCAGTACTTC. Translated, it gives CASSSSRGGAWEAQYF.

The chain joins TRBV5-1 to TRBJ2-1; possible D gene TRBD2, 5 bases. This CDR3 has 14 residues. The germline V gene has CDR1 SGHRS and CDR2 YFSETQ. The V end lost 2 bases, the J end lost 12 bases, and 18 bases lay between the germline ends. CDR3 coding DNA: TGCGCCAGCAGCTTAACCGCGAGCCTAGCCGGGCAGTTCTTC. Translating gives CASSLTASLAGQFF.

This clone was found a few times. The chain uses TRBV11-3 and TRBJ2-3; the match to TRBD2 covers 9 bases. The CDR3 is 17 amino acids. Per germline, CDR1 SGHNT and CDR2 YENEEA. Unmatched junction bases numbered 16, after V lost 5 bases and J lost 7 bases. The CDR3 DNA is TGTGCCAGCAGCGGCAGGACTAGCGAGAAGAGGGCGAATACGCAGTATTTT. It codes for CASSGRTSEKRANTQYF.

V usage is TRBV9 and J usage is TRBJ2-3, with D possibly matching TRBD2 (5 bases). CDR3 length: 15 residues. Looked up from germline, CDR1 is SGDLS and CDR2 is YYNGEE. The V gene lost 0 bases and the J gene lost 2 bases, with 10 bases spanning the gap. The CDR3 DNA reads as TGTGCCAGCAGCGTAGATGGGGAGACCACAGATACGCAGTATTTT. Its translation: CASSVDGETTDTQYF.

The genes are TRBV5-1 and TRBJ2-1, with D hard to call. The V and J ends lost 2 bases and 10 bases respectively, with 7 bases between them. CDR3 size: 11 residues. Germline CDR1 and CDR2: SGHRS and YFSETQ. Written as DNA, the CDR3 is TGCGCCAGCAGCTTTGGTGGCGAGCAGTTCTTC. Its protein product is CASSFGGEQFF. Complete variable domain (other parts from reference TRBV5-1 and TRBJ2-1): KAGVTQTPRYLIKTRGQQVTLSCSPISGHRSVSWYQQTPGQGLQFLFEYFSETQRNKGNFPGRFSGRQFSNSRSEMNVSTLELGDSALYLCASSFGGEQFFGPGTRLTVL.

A few counts support this clone. The chain combines TRBV10-3 with TRBJ2-5; possibly TRBD2 for D (6 bases). This CDR3 region has 12 residues. The V end was cut by 6 bases, the J end by 4 bases, with 9 bases between. Germline CDR1 ENHRY, CDR2 SYGVKD. Here the CDR3 DNA reads TGTGCCATCAGGGCGGGGCTAGAGACCCAGTACTTC. It is translated as CAIRAGLETQYF.

V and J are TRBV29-1 and TRBJ2-5; TRBD2 agrees at 15 bases. The germline V gene has CDR1 SQVTM and CDR2 ANQGSEA. The CDR3 is 14 amino acids. Trimming removed 5 bases from V and 7 bases from J; junction bases left unmatched: 5. CDR3 sequence reads: CSVRTSGGAGTQYF. In DNA form, the CDR3 reads TGCAGCGTTAGGACTAGCGGGGGGGCCGGGACCCAGTACTTC.

The chain joins TRBV7-2 to TRBJ2-5; the match to TRBD2 covers 10 bases. CDR3 size: 14 residues. CDR1 SGHTA and CDR2 FQGNSA come from the germline V gene. Trimming at V came to 6 bases and at J to 3 bases, leaving 4 bases not matched to a gene. The chain's CDR3 is CASRFLAGEETQYF. CDR3 DNA sequence: TGTGCCAGCAGGTTTCTAGCGGGAGAAGAGACCCAGTACTTC.

V usage is TRBV6-5 and J usage is TRBJ2-7; 9 nucleotides match TRBD1. Germline CDR1 MNHEY, CDR2 SVGAGI. The CDR3 has 13 amino acids. J lost 10 bases, V lost 5 bases, and 9 bases had no gene match. In DNA, the CDR3 is TGTGCCAGCAGTAACCGGGACAGGGTAGGTCAGTACTTC. This sequence encodes CASSNRDRVGQYF.

This sequence joins TRBV7-2 and TRBJ1-2; D possibly corresponds to TRBD1 (6 bases). The CDR3 runs to 12 residues. Germline CDR1 is SGHTA and CDR2 is FQGNSA. V was shortened by 6 bases and J by 5 bases, with 10 bases between the two germline ends. This chain's CDR3 is CASRGAGYGYTF. In DNA, the CDR3 is TGTGCCAGCAGGGGGGCAGGGTATGGCTACACCTTC.

This clone was detected once. This chain joins TRBV2 and TRBJ2-1, with D unclear. From germline, CDR1 is SNHLY and CDR2 FYNNEI. Trimming removed 8 bases at V and 8 bases at J, with 10 bases between. The CDR3 consists of 11 residues. The CDR3 loop reads CASQLGDEQFF. The DNA for the CDR3 is TGTGCCAGCCAGCTAGGCGATGAGCAGTTCTTC. The variable domain in full, with the rest retrieved from reference TRBV2 and TRBJ2-1, is EPEVTQTPSHQVTQMGQEVILRCVPISNHLYFYWYRQILGQKVEFLVSFYNNEISEKSEIFDDQFSVERPDGSNFTLKIRSTKLEDSAMYFCASQLGDEQFFGPGTRLTVL.

Here the CDR3 reads CASSGTEPPKFNYGYTF. CDR3 nucleotide sequence: TGTGCCAGCAGTGGGACAGAACCACCGAAATTTAACTATGGCTACACCTTC. The chain has TRBV2 and TRBJ1-2; possible D gene TRBD1, 6 bases. The CDR3 sequence is 17 residues long. V lost 4 bases and J lost 1, with 19 bases in between. Germline V gene data show CDR1 as SNHLY and CDR2 as FYNNEI.